This record looks at one T cell receptor beta chain sequence and its context. Its specificity is unknown. This entry comes from a study of cytomegalovirus exposure and HLA in healthy donors. Overall study context: A prior study identified 110 million or so unique TCR beta sequences from roughly 180 million T cells.

General observations from the study: It emerged from a later analysis that several of the most significant clusters appeared to be linked to common viral pathogens. Previously analyzed data showed that most TCR beta V segments were productive at a frequency of about 90% or about 30%.

V lost 3 bases, J lost 5 bases, and 8 bases stayed unmatched. The CDR3 covers 16 residues. In germline, CDR1 is KGHSH, CDR2 LQKENI. PCR used 60 Vbeta primers and 13 Jbeta primers. Sequenced by immunoSEQ multiplex PCR; TCRdb stores in-frame clones only, minus some. The sample lists 150,000 to 250,000 clones, 70% to 80% seen once, with about 2.1% in the top ten. The V call is TRBV18, the J call TRBJ1-1; 11 bases are shared with TRBD1. Sequenced sample: PBMCs. This sequence was found in a man aged 30 to 39 in good health and CMV-seronegative. The chain's CDR3 is CASSPRTGGLGTEAFF. The CDR3 DNA sequence: TGTGCCAGCTCACCGCGGACAGGGGGCTTGGGGACTGAAGCTTTCTTT.